This TCR beta chain stems from a study of blood T cell repertoires in COVID-19 (dated by TCRdb to about 2020). Regarding the study in general: Samples covering the acute and convalescent phases of COVID-19 were provided by collaborators in the United States, Italy and Spain. The material from the prospective study consisted of cDNA or gDNA derived from T cells, B-cell-depleted T cells, or PBMCs. The dataset comprised deeply sampled blood TCRbeta repertoires from subjects exposed to, actively infected with, or recovered from COVID-19. The repertoires were made available in a free public database intended to serve as a resource for research on the immune response to SARS-CoV-2. Samples were obtained from the ongoing ImmuneRACE study (first 160 participants) and from over 1,000 subjects provided by 6 global collaborators. The sample metadata nearly always contained a de-identified subject ID, COVID-19 status, age in years and sex. Where HLA class I and class II types were available, the types were taken from metadata supplied by the sample provider, not from assay-based typing.

Worth noting for this clone: Its antigen has not been determined. No quality values exist for individual bases; no much larger clone is one base distant.

The V and J ends are trimmed by 0 bases and 6 bases, leaving 11 bases between them. Including cysteine and phenylalanine, the CDR3 has 14 amino acids. Of the read, only the CDR3 DNA is kept; its 42 bases are in frame from base 1. CDR1 and CDR2, per the germline V gene, are SGHNT and YENEEA. TCRbeta CDR3 regions were amplified from genomic DNA using the immunoSEQ Assay, a bias-controlled multiplex PCR. In the paper's pipeline: The number of nucleated cells in each sample was estimated by amplification of reference gene primers within the assay. Sequence reads were collapsed and filtered to measure the absolute abundance of every unique TCRbeta CDR3 rearrangement. Productive Simpson clonality was computed per sample as the square root of Simpson's diversity index over productive rearrangements. TCRdb's version of the immuneACCESS table is confined to in-frame rearrangements and falls short of the full clone set. An unresolved V gene accounts for under half of the shortfall where checked; the remainder is of unknown origin. That table supplies the V and J calls and clone size; D and trimming were determined from the DNA. Here the sample has 200,000 to 250,000 clones; approximately 78% occur a single time. Of the sample, less than 11% is held by the ten largest clones.

General conclusions and limits of the study: Clinical and demographic metadata were provided uncurated, with the amount varying by source and participant.

The collaborating institutions used their own protocols to collect whole blood in K2EDTA tubes. For TCRbeta analysis, collaborators shipped samples as frozen whole blood, isolated PBMCs, or DNA extracted from either of those sample types. The chain was built from TRBV11-3 and TRBJ1-1; TRBD1 is a weak D gene call, 5 bases matching. The sequence was obtained from an elderly woman with acute or convalescent COVID-19. Sequencing was carried out using peripheral blood. The CDR3 corresponds to CASSLERTSPEAFF. The DNA is as follows: TGTGCCAGCAGCTTAGAGAGGACATCCCCTGAAGCTTTCTTT.